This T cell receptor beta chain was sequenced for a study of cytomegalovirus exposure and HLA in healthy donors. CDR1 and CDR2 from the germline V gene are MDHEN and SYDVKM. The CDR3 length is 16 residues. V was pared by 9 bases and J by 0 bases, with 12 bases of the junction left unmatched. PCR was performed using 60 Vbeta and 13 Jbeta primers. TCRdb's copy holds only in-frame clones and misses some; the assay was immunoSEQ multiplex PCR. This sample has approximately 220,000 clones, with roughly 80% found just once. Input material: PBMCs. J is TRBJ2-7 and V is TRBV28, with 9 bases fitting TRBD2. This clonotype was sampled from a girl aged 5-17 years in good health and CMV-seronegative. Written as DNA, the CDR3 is TGTGCCAGTGCGGGAGGGATCGGTCAATTCTCCTACGAGCAGTACTTC. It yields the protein CASAGGIGQFSYEQYF.